This T cell receptor (beta chain) was found in a study of cytomegalovirus exposure and HLA in healthy donors. CDR1 is SGHNT and CDR2 is YYREEE in the germline V gene (reference sequence). V was clipped by 4 bases and J by 5 bases, with 13 bases between them. This CDR3 comprises 13 residues. PCR used 60 Vbeta primers and 13 Jbeta primers. Method: immunoSEQ multiplex PCR; TCRdb's copy keeps in-frame clones and lacks some. This table holds 120,000 or so clones, around 69% found once. This sequence joins TRBV5-4 and TRBJ2-7; D remains ambiguous. The source of this sequence is a woman in her thirties or forties in good health and CMV-seropositive. The sample comprised PBMCs. The CDR3 loop is CASSQPGTHEQYF. The DNA of the CDR3 is TGTGCCAGCAGCCAACCGGGTACCCACGAGCAGTACTTC. Full variable domain (outside the CDR3, taken from reference TRBV5-4 and TRBJ2-7): ETGVTQSPTHLIKTRGQQVTLRCSSQSGHNTVSWYQQALGQGPQFIFQYYREEENGRGNFPPRFSGLQFPNYSSELNVNALELDDSALYLCASSQPGTHEQYFGPGTRLTVT.